Sequencing of this T cell receptor beta chain was carried out in a study of blood T cell repertoires in COVID-19. Across the whole study: Samples taken during acute and convalescent COVID-19 were collected in the United States, Italy and Spain. Sources were T cells, B-cell-depleted T cells, or PBMCs; the material itself was cDNA or gDNA.

Germline V lookup: CDR1 LGHDT, CDR2 YNNKEL (reference sequence). The length of the CDR3 is 16 residues. V dropped 3 bases and J dropped 5; count of bases not matched to a gene: 8. Original processing methods: Cell counts per sample came from amplifying reference gene primers. Profiled with immunoSEQ multiplex PCR; TCRdb holds only in-frame clones, not every one. Clonal size and the V and J genes are those of that table, whereas D and trimming came from the DNA. There are 200,000 to 300,000 clones in the sample; around 83% occur only once, and more than 8% lies in the top ten. The rearrangement joins TRBV3-1 (or the pseudogene TRBV3-2) to TRBJ2-5; 11 nucleotides agree with TRBD2. The receptor's source is a woman of 80 years or more with acute or convalescent COVID-19. Sequencing used peripheral blood. The CDR3, as DNA: TGTGCCAGCAGCCATAAACTAGCGGGGGCAGGGGAGACCCAGTACTTC. The encoded protein is CASSHKLAGAGETQYF.